Detailed here is one T cell receptor beta chain. What it binds is not known. The CDR3 extends over 14 amino acids. The J segment lost 2 bases and the V segment lost 4 bases, leaving 5 bases of the junction unmatched. Germline V gene lookup returns CDR1 SNHLY and CDR2 FYNNEI. The repertoire was sequenced with immunoSEQ multiplex PCR; TCRdb's copy has only in-frame clones and lacks some. The top ten clones hold over 3% of a sample with tens of thousands of clones, roughly 80% of them seen once. These data are taken from a study of PD-1 blockade in classical Hodgkin lymphoma. Findings and limits, study-wide: Those patients who began receiving nivolumab less than 1 year after ASCT had lower diversity, and they were excluded.

Regarding time point: cycle 4 day 1 (C4D1), after more than 5 weeks of nivolumab. All patients relapsed after autologous stem cell transplantation, and brentuximab vedotin exposure varied. Purification of CD4+ T cells from thawed PBMCs was achieved by magnetic negative selection. The material sequenced was CD4+ T cells from blood, taken before the fourth cycle of nivolumab. The clonotype was recovered from a human donor with classical Hodgkin lymphoma. The V call is TRBV2, the J call TRBJ2-7, with 7 positions matching TRBD1. The CDR3 coding sequence is TGTGCCAGCAGTGCACAGGGGACGGCCTACGAGCAGTACTTC. Protein sequence: CASSAQGTAYEQYF.